This T cell receptor beta chain was recorded in a study of a mutant IDH1 vaccine in newly diagnosed glioma. Study background: Vaccination followed radiotherapy alone by 4-6 weeks, or accompanied temozolomide cycles. Males made up about 60% and females roughly 40% of treated patients, whose mean age was approximately 41 years. The study's findings and limits: Pseudoprogression seemed unrelated to changes in top peripheral T cell clonotypes.

The time point: week 5, during vaccination. What each vaccine dose contained was 300 ug of mutant IDH1 20-mer peptide, accompanied by topical imiquimod. From germline, CDR1 is SGHNT and CDR2 YYREEE (reference sequence). Trimming stripped 7 bases from V and 0 bases from J, with 14 bases between. The length of the CDR3 is 15 residues. Details on this clone: What it binds is unknown.

Measured with immunoSEQ multiplex PCR; TCRdb has only the in-frame clones, and not every one. The table shows about 53,000 clones, with 80% to 90% occurring only once. The source was PBMCs, collected from a glioma patient whose treatment included an IDH1 peptide vaccine. The J gene is TRBJ2-1, the V gene TRBV5-4; D perhaps matches TRBD2 (7 bases). This receptor was obtained from a woman in her 50s with glioma. This chain's CDR3 is CASYRGADSYNEQFF. CDR3 nucleotide sequence: TGTGCCAGCTACCGGGGGGCGGACTCCTACAATGAGCAGTTCTTC.